This is a list of T cell receptor beta chains from one sample in a study of blood T cell repertoires in COVID-19. The method was immunoSEQ multiplex PCR; TCRdb's version includes in-frame clones alone and lacks a portion of them. The sample includes about 14,000 clones, around 83% seen only once; the top ten take about 27%. Sequencing input: peripheral blood. Receptor source: a woman in her fifties or sixties with active or convalescent COVID-19. CDR3s include the opening cysteine and the closing phenylalanine or tryptophan.

j_call v_call cdr3_aa
TRBJ2-2 TRBV10-3 CAISPRDRDAGELFF
TRBJ2-7 TRBV7-6 CASSSGQGRSYEQYF
TRBJ2-7 TRBV9 CASSVDSGSYEQYF
TRBJ1-1 TRBV2 CASRDTGNTEAFF
TRBJ1-6 TRBV10-3 CAISEFGQGRSSYNSPLHF
TRBJ2-1 TRBV11-2 CASSFLTSGRLLDEQFF
TRBJ2-1 TRBV3-1/TRBV3-2 CASSHSGIRSYNEQFF
TRBJ2-7 TRBV5-4 CASSPGLAATYEQYF
TRBJ1-4 TRBV18 CASSPTTGVGEKLFF
TRBJ2-1 TRBV20-1 CSASLATRDRRTYNEQFF
TRBJ2-2 TRBV3-1/TRBV3-2 CASSPLAGHTGELFF
TRBJ1-5 TRBV7-6 CASSPWRGNQPQHF
TRBJ2-1 TRBV5-1 CASRRHRGREEQFF
TRBJ2-5 TRBV5-1 CASSSGGYGETQYF
TRBJ2-1 TRBV20-1 CSASFDGVYNEQFF
TRBJ2-5 TRBV7-2 CASSLFPRGGRAAQETQYF
TRBJ1-1 TRBV7-2 CASSLFWQSTEAFF
TRBJ2-3 TRBV5-1 CASSWIQAGGTTDTQYF
TRBJ1-5 TRBV18 CASSPNPFGNNQPQHF
TRBJ2-2 TRBV5-6 CASSQDSLGPNTGELFF
TRBJ2-2 TRBV7-2 CASSLYSGTNTGELFF
TRBJ2-5 TRBV7-2 CASSFGALQETQYF
TRBJ2-3 TRBV7-3 CASSLAGAITDTQYF
TRBJ1-5 TRBV5-6 CASSFWGSGGNQPQHF
TRBJ1-6 TRBV19 CASKGIRGYNSPLHF
TRBJ2-3 TRBV29-1 CSATGTSGGSTDTQYF
TRBJ2-2 TRBV5-1 CASSRGNTGELFF
TRBJ2-2 TRBV6-2/TRBV6-3 CASSYARYNTGELFF
TRBJ2-7 TRBV28 CASSTPPGTGLSYEQYF
TRBJ1-2 TRBV30 CAWSIQRGYGYTF